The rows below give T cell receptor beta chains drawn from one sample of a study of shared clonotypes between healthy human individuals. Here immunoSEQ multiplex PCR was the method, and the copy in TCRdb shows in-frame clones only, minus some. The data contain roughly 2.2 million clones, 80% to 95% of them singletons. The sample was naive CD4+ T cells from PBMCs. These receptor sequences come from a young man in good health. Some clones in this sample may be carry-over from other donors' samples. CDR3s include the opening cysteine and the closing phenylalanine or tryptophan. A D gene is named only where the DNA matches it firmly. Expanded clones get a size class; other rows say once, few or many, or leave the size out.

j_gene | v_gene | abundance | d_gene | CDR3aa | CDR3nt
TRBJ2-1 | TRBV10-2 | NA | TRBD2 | CASSEWGTSGTYNEQFF | TGCGCCAGCAGTGAGTGGGGGACTAGCGGCACCTACAATGAGCAGTTCTTC
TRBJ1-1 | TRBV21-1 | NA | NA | CASSPLGQGHTEAFF | TGTGCCAGCAGCCCCCTGGGGCAGGGGCACACTGAAGCTTTCTTT
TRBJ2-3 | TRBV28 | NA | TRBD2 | CASSPRGGEEAQYF | TGTGCCAGCAGTCCCCGCGGGGGGGAGGAGGCGCAGTATTTT
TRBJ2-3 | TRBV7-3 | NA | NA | CASSLWGERADTQYF | TGTGCCAGCAGCTTATGGGGGGAGAGGGCCGATACGCAGTATTTT
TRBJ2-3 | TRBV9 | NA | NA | CASSVAGGVSTDTQYF | TGTGCCAGCAGCGTAGCGGGTGGAGTAAGCACAGATACGCAGTATTTT
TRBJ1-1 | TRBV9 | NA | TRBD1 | CASSGQGNANTEAFF | TGTGCCAGCAGCGGACAGGGGAATGCGAACACTGAAGCTTTCTTT
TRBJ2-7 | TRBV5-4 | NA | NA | CASSLGPAGSSYEQYF | TGTGCCAGCAGCTTAGGTCCGGCTGGGAGCTCCTACGAGCAGTACTTC
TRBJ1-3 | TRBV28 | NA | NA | CASSLDQSGAGNTIYF | TGTGCCAGCAGTTTAGACCAATCGGGGGCTGGAAACACCATATATTTT
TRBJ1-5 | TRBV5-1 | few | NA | CASSLLGTSNQPQHF | TGCGCCAGCAGCTTGCTAGGTACTAGCAATCAGCCCCAGCATTTT
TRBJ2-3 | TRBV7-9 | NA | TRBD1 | CASSPGQGPGTDTQYF | TGTGCCAGCAGCCCGGGACAGGGGCCGGGTACAGATACGCAGTATTTT
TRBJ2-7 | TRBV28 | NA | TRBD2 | CASSLTHLGTSGSSGYEQYF | TGTGCCAGCAGTTTAACCCACCTCGGGACTAGCGGGAGCTCGGGATACGAGCAGTACTTC
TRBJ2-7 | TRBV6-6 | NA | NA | CASSPRQASYEQYF | TGTGCCAGCAGCCCACGACAGGCCTCCTACGAGCAGTACTTC
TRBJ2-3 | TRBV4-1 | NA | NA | CASSQPSGSSTDTQYF | TGCGCCAGCAGCCAACCTTCCGGATCTAGCACAGATACGCAGTATTTT
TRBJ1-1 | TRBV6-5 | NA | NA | CASSPPSTRRTEAFF | TGTGCCAGCAGTCCCCCTTCAACCCGGCGTACTGAAGCTTTCTTT
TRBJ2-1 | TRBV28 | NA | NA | CASSLRSRERFF | TGTGCCAGCAGTTTAAGGTCGCGTGAGCGGTTCTTC
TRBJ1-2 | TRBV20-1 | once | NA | CSAAYGYTF | TGCAGTGCCGCCTATGGCTACACCTTC
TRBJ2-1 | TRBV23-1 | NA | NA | CASSQRYRVRGDNEQFF | TGCGCCAGCAGTCAAAGGTACAGGGTCCGAGGGGACAATGAGCAGTTCTTC
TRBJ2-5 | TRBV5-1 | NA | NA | CASATGALPLQETQYF | TGCGCCAGCGCCACGGGGGCCCTACCGCTCCAAGAGACCCAGTACTTC
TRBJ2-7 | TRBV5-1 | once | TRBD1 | CASSLALGGTGDYEQYF | TGCGCCAGCAGCTTGGCCCTGGGTGGGACAGGAGACTACGAGCAGTACTTC
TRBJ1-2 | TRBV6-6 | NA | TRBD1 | CASSYGDRGLGYTF | TGTGCCAGCAGTTACGGGGACAGGGGGCTTGGCTACACCTTC
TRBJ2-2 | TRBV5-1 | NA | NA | CASSFGENTGELFF | TGCGCCAGCAGCTTTGGTGAGAACACCGGGGAGCTGTTTTTT
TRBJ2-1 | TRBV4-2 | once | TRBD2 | CASSQEWAGVQFF | TGTGCCAGCAGCCAAGAATGGGCGGGAGTTCAGTTCTTC
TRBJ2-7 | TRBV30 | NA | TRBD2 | CAWGTSGVYEQYF | TGTGCCTGGGGGACTAGCGGAGTTTACGAGCAGTACTTC
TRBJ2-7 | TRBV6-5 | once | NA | CASSYSRPSYEQYF | TGTGCCAGCAGTTACAGCAGGCCCTCCTACGAGCAGTACTTC
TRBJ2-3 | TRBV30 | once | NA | CAWSVQSDWRFF | TGTGCCTGGAGTGTACAAAGTGACTGGAGATTTTTT
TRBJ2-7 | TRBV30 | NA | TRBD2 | CAWSVRDYYEQYF | TGTGCCTGGAGTGTACGGGACTACTACGAGCAGTACTTC
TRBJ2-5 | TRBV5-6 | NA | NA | CASSRRPGTKQETQYF | TGTGCCAGCAGCCGGAGACCCGGGACAAAACAAGAGACCCAGTACTTC
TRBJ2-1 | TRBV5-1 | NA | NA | CASSYGNHEQFF | TGCGCCAGCAGCTACGGGAACCACGAGCAGTTCTTC
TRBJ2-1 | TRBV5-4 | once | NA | CASSGSGGGGIYNEQFF | TGTGCCAGCAGCGGTTCGGGTGGAGGGGGCATTTACAATGAACAGTTCTTC
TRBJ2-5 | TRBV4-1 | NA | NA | CASSQAGIRGETQYF | TGCGCCAGCAGCCAGGCAGGGATTAGGGGAGAGACCCAGTACTTC
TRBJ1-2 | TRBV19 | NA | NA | CASHRRGGREKGYTF | TGTGCGAGTCATCGACGGGGGGGGCGAGAGAAGGGCTACACCTTC
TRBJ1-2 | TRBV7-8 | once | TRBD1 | CASSTYPGQGRHGYTF | TGTGCCAGCAGCACCTATCCGGGACAGGGGAGGCATGGCTACACCTTC
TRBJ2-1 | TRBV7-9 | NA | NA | CASSPGYNEQFF | TGTGCCAGCAGCCCCGGATACAATGAGCAGTTCTTC
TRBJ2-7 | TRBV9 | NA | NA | CASSPPGYEQYF | TGTGCCAGCAGCCCACCAGGGTACGAGCAGTACTTC
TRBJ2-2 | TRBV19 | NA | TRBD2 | CASGSREIPGELFF | TGTGCCAGTGGATCGCGGGAGATCCCCGGGGAGCTGTTTTTT
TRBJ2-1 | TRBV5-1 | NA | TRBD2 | CASSPTFLAGGPGGQFF | TGCGCCAGCAGCCCAACCTTCCTAGCGGGAGGGCCAGGGGGCCAGTTCTTC